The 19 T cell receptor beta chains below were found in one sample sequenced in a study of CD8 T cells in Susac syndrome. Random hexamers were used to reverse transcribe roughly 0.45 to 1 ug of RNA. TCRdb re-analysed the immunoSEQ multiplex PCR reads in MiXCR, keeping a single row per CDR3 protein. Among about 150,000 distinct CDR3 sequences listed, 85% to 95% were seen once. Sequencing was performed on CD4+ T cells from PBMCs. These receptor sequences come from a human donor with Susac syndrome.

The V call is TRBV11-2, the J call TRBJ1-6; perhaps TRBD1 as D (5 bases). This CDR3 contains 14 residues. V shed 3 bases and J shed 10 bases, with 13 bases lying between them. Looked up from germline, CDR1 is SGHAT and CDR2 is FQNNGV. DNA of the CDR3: TGTGCCAGCAGCTTGGAAGGGGCTGTCTCACCCCTCCACTTT. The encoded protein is CASSLEGAVSPLHF.

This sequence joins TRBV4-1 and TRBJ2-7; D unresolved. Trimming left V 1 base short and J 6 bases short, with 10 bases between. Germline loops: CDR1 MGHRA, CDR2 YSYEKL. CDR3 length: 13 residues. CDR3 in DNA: TGCGCCAGCAGCCAAGGCCAGTACCGCGAGCAGTACTTC. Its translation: CASSQGQYREQYF.

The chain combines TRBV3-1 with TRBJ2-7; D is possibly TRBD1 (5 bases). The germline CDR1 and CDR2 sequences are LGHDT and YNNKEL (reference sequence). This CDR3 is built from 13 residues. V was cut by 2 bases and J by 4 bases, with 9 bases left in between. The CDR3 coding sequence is TGTGCCAGCAGCCAAAGGGGCCAATACGAGCAGTACTTC. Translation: CASSQRGQYEQYF.

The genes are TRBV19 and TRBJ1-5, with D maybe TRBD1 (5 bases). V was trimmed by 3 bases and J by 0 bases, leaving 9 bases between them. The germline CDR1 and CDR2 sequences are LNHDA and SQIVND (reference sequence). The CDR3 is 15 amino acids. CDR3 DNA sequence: TGTGCCAGTAGTATCGGGGGAGGTAGCAATCAGCCCCAGCATTTT. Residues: CASSIGGGSNQPQHF.

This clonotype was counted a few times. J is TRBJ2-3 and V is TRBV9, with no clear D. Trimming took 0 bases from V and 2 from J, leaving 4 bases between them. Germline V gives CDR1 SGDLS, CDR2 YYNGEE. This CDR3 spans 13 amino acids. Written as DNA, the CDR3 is TGTGCCAGCAGCGTAGGTCCCACAGATACGCAGTATTTT. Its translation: CASSVGPTDTQYF.

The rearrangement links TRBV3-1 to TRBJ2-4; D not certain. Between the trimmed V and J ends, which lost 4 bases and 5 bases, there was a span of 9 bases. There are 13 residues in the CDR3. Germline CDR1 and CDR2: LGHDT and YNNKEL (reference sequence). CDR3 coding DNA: TGTGCCAGCAGCCTTAACGATCAAAACATTCAGTACTTC. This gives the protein CASSLNDQNIQYF.

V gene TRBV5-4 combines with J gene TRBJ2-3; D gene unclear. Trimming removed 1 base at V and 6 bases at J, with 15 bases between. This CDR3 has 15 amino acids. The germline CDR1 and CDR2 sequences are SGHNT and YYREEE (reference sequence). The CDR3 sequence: CASSLRLSGLDTQYF. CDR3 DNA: TGTGCCAGCAGCTTGCGGCTATCTGGCTTGGATACGCAGTATTTT. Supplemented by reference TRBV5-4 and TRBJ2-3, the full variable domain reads ETGVTQSPTHLIKTRGQQVTLRCSSQSGHNTVSWYQQALGQGPQFIFQYYREEENGRGNFPPRFSGLQFPNYSSELNVNALELDDSALYLCASSLRLSGLDTQYFGPGTRLTVL.

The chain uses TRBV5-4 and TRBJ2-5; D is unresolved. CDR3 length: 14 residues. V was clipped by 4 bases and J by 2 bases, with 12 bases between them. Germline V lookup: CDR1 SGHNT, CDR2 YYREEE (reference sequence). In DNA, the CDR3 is TGTGCCAGCAGCCTGGCAAACAGACAAGAGACCCAGTACTTC. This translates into CASSLANRQETQYF.

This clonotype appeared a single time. CDR3 coding DNA: TGTGCCACCAGTGAGGAGGGTACCGGCTACACCTTC. As protein: CATSEEGTGYTF. The chain joins TRBV24-1 to TRBJ1-2; D remains unclear. The length of the CDR3 is 12 residues. Trimming stripped 4 bases from V and 8 bases from J, with 10 bases between. The germline V gene encodes CDR1 KGHDR and CDR2 SFDVKD.

This CDR3 reads CASSQGPRTNYGYTF. The CDR3 DNA sequence: TGTGCCAGCAGCCAAGGGCCCAGAACTAACTATGGCTACACCTTC. The J gene is TRBJ1-2, the V gene TRBV3-1, with D unclear. Trimming shortened V by 1 base and J by 0 bases, and 9 bases separated the two germline ends. The CDR3 runs 15 residues. The germline V gene has CDR1 LGHDT and CDR2 YNNKEL (reference sequence).

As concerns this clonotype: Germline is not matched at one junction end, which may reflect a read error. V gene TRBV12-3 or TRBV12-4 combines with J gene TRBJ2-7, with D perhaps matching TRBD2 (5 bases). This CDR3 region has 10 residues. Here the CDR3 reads CASSLDWEHF. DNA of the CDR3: TGTGCCAGCAGTTTAGATTGGGAGCACTTC.

This chain's CDR3 is CASSQLSGPGRLSYNEQFF. CDR3 bases: TGTGCCAGCAGCCAATTATCGGGCCCCGGGAGACTCTCCTACAATGAGCAGTTCTTC. The V call is TRBV14, the J call TRBJ2-1, with D possibly being TRBD2 (6 bases). The germline V and J ends were trimmed by 2 bases and 0 bases, with 20 bases remaining between them. CDR1 is SGHDN, CDR2 FVKESK, per germline. The CDR3 loop spans 19 amino acids.

The CDR3 loop reads CASSQDHGTNEKLFF. CDR3 DNA sequence: TGCGCCAGCAGCCAAGACCACGGGACGAATGAAAAACTGTTTTTT. The chain has TRBV4-3 and TRBJ1-4, with D maybe TRBD1 (5 bases). This CDR3 is 15 amino acids long. With 0 bases removed from V and 5 bases from J, the gap between germline ends came to 10 bases. Germline-derived CDR1 and CDR2 are LGHNA and YSLEER.

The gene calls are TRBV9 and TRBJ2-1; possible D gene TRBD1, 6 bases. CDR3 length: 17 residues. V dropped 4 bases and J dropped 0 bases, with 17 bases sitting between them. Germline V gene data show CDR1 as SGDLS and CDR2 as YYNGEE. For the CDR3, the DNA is TGTGCCAGCAGCTCCCGGGACACCCCCGCCTCCTACAATGAGCAGTTCTTC. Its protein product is CASSSRDTPASYNEQFF.

CDR3 DNA sequence: TGCAGCGTTGAGTCAGTGTGGACTAGCGGGGGCACAGATACGCAGTATTTT. Protein sequence: CSVESVWTSGGTDTQYF. The chain carries TRBV29-1 and TRBJ2-3; 12 positions match TRBD2. V shed 3 bases and J 1 base; nucleotides not matched to a gene: 8. CDR3 size: 17 residues. CDR1 is SQVTM, CDR2 ANQGSEA, per germline.

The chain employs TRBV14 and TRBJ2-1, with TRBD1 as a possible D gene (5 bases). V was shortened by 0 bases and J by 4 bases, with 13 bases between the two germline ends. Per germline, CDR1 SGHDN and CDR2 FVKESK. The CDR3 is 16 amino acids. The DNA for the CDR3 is TGTGCCAGCAGCCAAGATAGGGGCTACTTATACAATGAGCAGTTCTTC. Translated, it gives CASSQDRGYLYNEQFF.

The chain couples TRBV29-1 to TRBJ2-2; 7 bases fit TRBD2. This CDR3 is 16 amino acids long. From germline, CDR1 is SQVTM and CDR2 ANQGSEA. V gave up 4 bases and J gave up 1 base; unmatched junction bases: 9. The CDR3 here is CSVGRGTGLNTGELFF. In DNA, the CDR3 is TGCAGCGTTGGGCGGGGGACCGGACTGAACACCGGGGAGCTGTTTTTT.

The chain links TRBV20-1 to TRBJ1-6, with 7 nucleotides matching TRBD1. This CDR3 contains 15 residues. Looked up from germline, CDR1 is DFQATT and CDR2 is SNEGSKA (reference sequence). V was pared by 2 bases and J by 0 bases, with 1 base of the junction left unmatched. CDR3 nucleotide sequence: TGCAGTGCTAGACGGGACAGCTCCTATAATTCACCCCTCCACTTT. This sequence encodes CSARRDSSYNSPLHF.

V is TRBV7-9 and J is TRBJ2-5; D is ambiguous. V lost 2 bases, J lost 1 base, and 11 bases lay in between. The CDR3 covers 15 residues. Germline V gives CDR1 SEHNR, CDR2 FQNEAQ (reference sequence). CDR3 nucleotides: TGTGCCAGCAGCTTATTGGGCAGGCTCCAAGAGACCCAGTACTTC. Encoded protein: CASSLLGRLQETQYF.